This T cell receptor beta chain was profiled in a study of control samples from healthy donors and cancer patients. The CDR3 is 12 residues long. Germline assignment: CDR1 SEHNR and CDR2 FQNEAQ (reference sequence). V lost 8 bases to trimming and J lost 5 bases, with 12 bases between them. The method was immunoSEQ multiplex PCR; TCRdb's version includes in-frame clones alone and lacks a portion of them. The data contain around 58,000 clones, 70% to 90% of them singletons. This sequence joins TRBV7-9 and TRBJ1-1; perhaps TRBD1 as D (5 bases). The clonotype was recovered from a man aged 45-65 years in good health. The sequencing input was blood. CDR3 region: CASEGVETEAFF. The CDR3 DNA reads TGTGCCAGCGAAGGGGTAGAAACTGAAGCTTTCTTT.